A single sample gave rise to the 21 T cell receptor beta chains below, sequenced in a study of cytomegalovirus exposure and HLA in healthy donors. The PCR ran on 60 Vbeta and 13 Jbeta primers. Clones were read by immunoSEQ multiplex PCR, and TCRdb kept only the in-frame ones, dropping some. The sample holds some 120,000 clones, around four fifths seen once. Sequencing was performed on PBMCs. The receptors were gathered from a human donor in good health.

J is TRBJ2-2 and V is TRBV6-5, with a weak D call TRBD2 (6 bases). The CDR3 extends over 14 amino acids. CDR1 is MNHEY, CDR2 SVGAGI, per germline. V lost 6 bases and J 5 bases, leaving 13 bases between the germline ends. Written as DNA, the CDR3 is TGTGCCAGCAGCCCCCAAGGGAGGACCGGGGAGCTGTTTTTT. Its protein is CASSPQGRTGELFF.

Remarks on this clone: Sequence at one end of the junction differs from germline and may be a read error. Within the sample, other DNA sequences also encode this same CDR3. The DNA for the CDR3 is TGCGCCAGCAGTGAGTCGGGACAGGTAACCAACGTCCTAACTTTC. Its protein product is CASSESGQVTNVLTF. The chain joins TRBV10-2 to TRBJ2-6; the match to TRBD1 covers 8 bases. The CDR3 contains 15 residues. In germline, CDR1 is WSHSY, CDR2 SAAADI.

Here the CDR3 DNA reads TGTGCCAGCACCGAACTCGGGGACAGGGTCTACGAGCAGTACTTC. As protein: CASTELGDRVYEQYF. V is TRBV28 and J is TRBJ2-7, with 9 bases matching TRBD1. The CDR3 covers 15 residues. Germline V gives CDR1 MDHEN, CDR2 SYDVKM. Trimming removed 7 bases from V and 3 bases from J; junction bases left unmatched: 10.

The genes are TRBV5-1 and TRBJ2-7, with 9 bases lining up with TRBD1. The CDR3 is made up of 14 amino acids. Looked up from germline, CDR1 is SGHRS and CDR2 is YFSETQ. The junction had 13 bases not matched to a gene; V was cut back by 9 bases and J by 6 bases. This CDR3 reads CATPGDRVGLEQYF. The CDR3 DNA follows: TGCGCCACCCCCGGGGACAGGGTTGGCCTCGAGCAGTACTTC.

This clone was seen at least ten times. The V and J genes are TRBV6-1 and TRBJ1-4, with 10 nucleotides matching TRBD1. Looked up from germline, CDR1 is MNHNS and CDR2 is SASEGT. The CDR3 length is 15 residues. Trimming at V came to 1 base and at J to 7 bases, leaving 3 bases not matched to a gene. This chain's CDR3 is CASSEGTGGFEKLFF. DNA for the CDR3: TGTGCCAGCAGTGAAGGGACAGGGGGTTTTGAAAAACTGTTTTTT.

V usage is TRBV27 and J usage is TRBJ2-7; D is uncertain. The CDR3 sequence is 14 residues long. Deletions cut 3 bases from V and 2 bases from J, with 11 bases between. The germline CDR1 and CDR2 sequences are MNHEY and SMNVEV (reference sequence). The CDR3 spells CASSLVQSPYEQYF. CDR3 in DNA: TGTGCCAGCAGTTTGGTCCAGTCCCCCTACGAGCAGTACTTC.

The chain employs TRBV5-1 and TRBJ1-4, with 8 positions matching TRBD1. Unmatched junction bases numbered 9, after V lost 4 bases and J lost 7 bases. Germline CDR1 is SGHRS and CDR2 is YFSETQ. The CDR3 length is 15 residues. The CDR3 DNA sequence: TGCGCCAGCAGCCCGGGCGACAGGGGCGGTGAAAAACTGTTTTTT. It encodes CASSPGDRGGEKLFF.

The chain is built from TRBV2 and TRBJ1-1; the match to TRBD1 covers 11 bases. CDR1 SNHLY and CDR2 FYNNEI come from the germline V gene. Trimming removed 8 bases from V and 1 base from J; junction bases left unmatched: 0. This CDR3 spans 13 amino acids. This CDR3 reads CASGTGGNTEAFF. CDR3 bases: TGTGCCAGCGGGACAGGGGGGAACACTGAAGCTTTCTTT.

The V and J genes are TRBV25-1 and TRBJ2-2, with 9 bases that match TRBD1. Unmatched junction bases numbered 6, after V lost 3 bases and J lost 4 bases. The length of the CDR3 is 16 residues. Germline loops: CDR1 MGHDK, CDR2 SYGVNS. As DNA, the CDR3 is TGTGCCAGCAGTGACTGGGGACAGGGATCCACCGGGGAGCTGTTTTTT. This gives the protein CASSDWGQGSTGELFF.

The rearrangement links TRBV5-8 to TRBJ2-1; the match to TRBD2 covers 12 bases. Germline CDR1 reads SGHTS; CDR2 reads YDEGEE. V lost 4 bases to trimming and J lost 9 bases; unmatched junction nucleotides: 20. The CDR3 totals 19 residues. The CDR3 nucleotides are TGTGCCAGCAGCCCTGAATTGACACCGGGACTAGCGGGTTTAACTGAGCAGTTCTTC. Protein sequence: CASSPELTPGLAGLTEQFF.

The rearrangement links TRBV7-2 to TRBJ2-1, with 11 bases matching TRBD2. The V segment lost 6 bases and the J segment 1 base; nucleotides outside the gene matches: 2. The germline gives CDR1 SGHTA, CDR2 FQGNSA. The CDR3 runs to 15 residues. CDR3 sequence (DNA): TGTGCCAGCAGAAGACTAGCGGGGTCCTACAATGAGCAGTTCTTC. Translated: CASRRLAGSYNEQFF.

V and J are TRBV5-4 and TRBJ2-1; D is possibly TRBD1 (6 bases). CDR1 is SGHNT, CDR2 YYREEE, per germline (reference sequence). The CDR3 is made up of 18 amino acids. The V gene lost 0 bases and the J gene lost 0 bases, with 16 bases spanning the gap. As DNA, the CDR3 is TGTGCCAGCAGCTTGGGGGGGCAGGGGTTGAACTCCTACAATGAGCAGTTCTTC. Amino acid sequence: CASSLGGQGLNSYNEQFF.

This sequence joins TRBV19 and TRBJ1-1, with D hard to call. Germline V gene lookup returns CDR1 LNHDA and CDR2 SQIVND (reference sequence). V was trimmed by 3 bases and J by 0 bases, leaving 17 bases between them. The CDR3 runs to 17 residues. The CDR3 nucleotides are TGTGCCAGTAGTATGTTATGGGAGGGCAGCCTGAACACTGAAGCTTTCTTT. Residues: CASSMLWEGSLNTEAFF.

This chain uses TRBV19 with TRBJ2-5; D may be TRBD1 (5 bases). This CDR3 contains 13 residues. The germline V gene has CDR1 LNHDA and CDR2 SQIVND (reference sequence). The V and J ends lost 3 bases and 5 bases respectively, with 10 bases between them. The chain's CDR3 is CASSMGRVETQYF. CDR3 sequence (DNA): TGTGCCAGTAGTATGGGCAGGGTGGAGACCCAGTACTTC.

This rearrangement joins TRBV7-9 to TRBJ2-5, with TRBD2 as a possible D gene (6 bases). CDR1 is SEHNR, CDR2 FQNEAQ, per germline (reference sequence). V shed 3 bases and J shed 0 bases, with 8 bases lying between them. This CDR3 spans 14 amino acids. CDR3 amino acids: CASSFGGDQETQYF. The CDR3, as DNA: TGTGCCAGCAGCTTCGGCGGGGACCAAGAGACCCAGTACTTC.

This clone appeared a few times. The genes are TRBV6-6 and TRBJ1-1; perhaps TRBD1 as D (5 bases). This CDR3 contains 14 residues. The germline CDR1 and CDR2 sequences are MNHNY and SVGAGI (reference sequence). Deletions cut 0 bases from V and 7 bases from J, with 12 bases between. CDR3 residues: CASSYSQGLNEAFF. CDR3 nucleotide sequence: TGTGCCAGCAGTTACTCGCAGGGTCTAAATGAAGCTTTCTTT.

V is TRBV6-6 and J is TRBJ2-1, with 7 nucleotides matching TRBD2. The CDR3 totals 13 residues. CDR1 is MNHNY, CDR2 SVGAGI, per germline (reference sequence). Trimming cost V 2 bases and J 8 bases; bases outside gene matches: 3. Here the CDR3 reads CASSYGRGDEQFF. In nucleotides, the CDR3 is TGTGCCAGCAGTTACGGCCGGGGGGATGAGCAGTTCTTC.

This clone was recorded once. The chain has TRBV18 and TRBJ2-3; D ambiguous. Trimming left V 3 bases short and J 2 bases short, with 9 bases between. The CDR3 totals 14 residues. CDR1 and CDR2 (germline): KGHSH, LQKENI. DNA for the CDR3: TGTGCCAGCTCACCCCGGGTTGACACAGATACGCAGTATTTT. Translating it yields CASSPRVDTDTQYF. Combining the CDR3 with reference TRBV18 and TRBJ2-3 gives the whole variable domain NAGVMQNPRHLVRRRGQEARLRCSPMKGHSHVYWYRQLPEEGLKFMVYLQKENIIDESGMPKERFSAEFPKEGPSILRIQQVVRGDSAAYFCASSPRVDTDTQYFGPGTRLTVL.

The V and J genes are TRBV19 and TRBJ1-1; 9 bases match TRBD1. V lost 5 bases and J lost 1; bases outside the gene matches: 17. CDR1 is LNHDA and CDR2 is SQIVND in the germline V gene (reference sequence). The CDR3 spans 19 residues. CDR3 sequence reads: CASSQDVISGQGPNTEAFF. The CDR3 DNA is TGTGCCAGTAGTCAAGACGTTATATCAGGACAGGGGCCGAACACTGAAGCTTTCTTT.

Turning to this clone: Distinct nucleotide sequences in the sample also encode this CDR3. V gene TRBV27 combines with J gene TRBJ1-5, with D perhaps matching TRBD1 (5 bases). Germline CDR1 MNHEY, CDR2 SMNVEV (reference sequence). The CDR3 has 13 residues. Trimming took 3 bases from V and 5 from J, leaving 8 bases between them. The CDR3 spells CASSLGRDQPQHF. The CDR3 DNA reads TGTGCCAGCAGTTTGGGCAGGGATCAGCCCCAGCATTTT.

The chain couples TRBV7-6 to TRBJ2-1; D not certain. Trimming pared 3 bases from V and 1 base from J, leaving 4 bases between. The length of the CDR3 is 13 residues. CDR1 is SGHVS and CDR2 is FNYEAQ in the germline V gene. CDR3 sequence (DNA): TGTGCCAGCAGCTTCTTTTCCTACAATGAGCAGTTCTTC. This sequence encodes CASSFFSYNEQFF.